This T cell receptor beta chain was profiled in a study of cytomegalovirus exposure and HLA in healthy donors. Here immunoSEQ multiplex PCR was the method, and the copy in TCRdb shows in-frame clones only, minus some. The sample lists hundreds of thousands of clones, around 87% occurring once. From germline, CDR1 is SGHTS and CDR2 YDEGEE. V shed 0 bases, J shed 6 bases, and the junction held 5 bases outside the gene matches. The CDR3 runs 15 residues. The V gene is TRBV5-8, the J gene TRBJ2-1; 8 bases align to TRBD2. This clonotype originated in a woman aged 18-29 years in good health and CMV-seronegative. Material: PBMCs. The CDR3 DNA reads as TGTGCCAGCAGCTTGGGGGCGGGAGGATTCAATGAGCAGTTCTTC. Residues: CASSLGAGGFNEQFF.